Listed below are T cell receptor beta chains from one sample, sequenced in a study of blood T cell repertoires in COVID-19. TCRdb's copy holds only in-frame clones and misses some; the assay was immunoSEQ multiplex PCR. The sample lists about 210,000 clones, about 90% occurring once. Sample: PBMCs or T cells enriched from blood (not recorded which). These receptors were collected from a man aged 30 to 45 who had recovered from COVID-19. Both conserved end residues are part of each CDR3. A D gene is named only where the DNA matches it firmly. Rows may omit the clone size; those that give it use once, few, many or a size class.

j_call clone_size d_call v_call cdr3_nt cdr3_aa
TRBJ1-5 few NA TRBV6-5 TGTGCCAGCAGTTGGGACATCAATCAGCCCCAGCATTTT CASSWDINQPQHF
TRBJ1-1 NA NA TRBV5-6 TGTGCCAGCAGCCGGATTGACAAAAACACTGAAGCTTTCTTT CASSRIDKNTEAFF
TRBJ2-1 NA TRBD1 TRBV12-5 TGTGCTAGTGGTTTGGCCGTGACAGGGGGCGGGAATGAGCAGTTCTTC CASGLAVTGGGNEQFF
TRBJ2-5 NA NA TRBV7-9 TGTGCCAGCAGCTCTTACAGGGCTGCTCAAGAGACCCAGTACTTC CASSSYRAAQETQYF
TRBJ1-2 NA NA TRBV11-2 TGTGCCAGCAGCCCCGGACAGTCCTCATATAACTATGGCTACACCTTC CASSPGQSSYNYGYTF
TRBJ2-3 NA NA TRBV7-9 TGTGCCAGCAGCTTAGGCTCACTAACTAGCACAGATACGCAGTATTTT CASSLGSLTSTDTQYF
TRBJ2-7 NA TRBD1 TRBV4-2 TGTGCCAGCAGCCACCCGGGACAGGGGGCTACCGAGCAGTACTTC CASSHPGQGATEQYF
TRBJ2-2 NA NA TRBV10-1 TGCGCCAGCAGTGGTCCAGGGGACACCGGGGAGCTGTTTTTT CASSGPGDTGELFF
TRBJ1-2 NA NA TRBV18 TGTGCCAGCTCACCCGAGACAGAGCCAAACTATGGCTACACCTTC CASSPETEPNYGYTF
TRBJ2-1 NA NA TRBV6-2/TRBV6-3 TGTGCCAGCAGTTACGTCCAAGGGACGGGAGTTTCCTACAATGAGCAGTTCTTC CASSYVQGTGVSYNEQFF
TRBJ2-7 NA TRBD1 TRBV3-1/TRBV3-2 TGTGCCAGCAGCTCGGAAGGACAGGGGGCGTTTAACTACGAGCAGTACTTC CASSSEGQGAFNYEQYF
TRBJ2-5 NA NA TRBV27 TGTGCCAGCAGTTCGGGGGTTAGCATTGGGGAGACCCAGTACTTC CASSSGVSIGETQYF
TRBJ2-5 NA NA TRBV27 TGTGCCAGCAGCCAAAAAGCCGGGTGGCAATATCAAGAGACCCAGTACTTC CASSQKAGWQYQETQYF
TRBJ2-7 NA NA TRBV7-2 TGTGCCAGCAGCGCGGAGCCGGGACTCCAAAAGCAGTACTTC CASSAEPGLQKQYF
TRBJ1-2 NA NA TRBV18 TGTGCCAGCTCACCATTTTCTAAGTTTCACTATGGCTACACCTTC CASSPFSKFHYGYTF
TRBJ2-2 NA TRBD2 TRBV11-3 TGTGCCAGCAGCCCCGGACTAGCGGCGAACACCGGGGAGCTGTTTTTT CASSPGLAANTGELFF
TRBJ1-2 NA TRBD1 TRBV7-2 TGTGCCAGCAGCCTATTTGGACAGGAATTTAGCTACACCTTC CASSLFGQEFSYTF
TRBJ2-7 few TRBD2 TRBV5-5 TGTGCCAGCAGCTCCGGGACTAGCGGGAGGCCCTACGAGCAGTACTTC CASSSGTSGRPYEQYF
TRBJ1-2 NA NA TRBV27 TGTGCCAGCAGTCCTTCCCGGGTTTCAGCTAACTATGGCTACACCTTC CASSPSRVSANYGYTF
TRBJ2-1 NA NA TRBV29-1 TGCAGCGTCGGTCGAGATGAGCAGTTCTTC CSVGRDEQFF
TRBJ1-6 NA NA TRBV9 TGTGCCAGCAGCGTAGGCACAGCCAATAATTCACCCCTCCACTTT CASSVGTANNSPLHF
TRBJ2-7 NA NA TRBV10-1 TGCGCCAGCAGGGCATACACCTCCTACGAGCAGTACTTC CASRAYTSYEQYF
TRBJ2-1 once NA TRBV6-2/TRBV6-3 TGTGCCAGCAGTTACCGTGGGAGCTCCTACAATGAGCAGTTCTTC CASSYRGSSYNEQFF
TRBJ1-1 NA NA TRBV19 TGTGCCAGTACAGGGAGGTACACTGAAGCTTTCTTT CASTGRYTEAFF
TRBJ2-3 once TRBD2 TRBV27 TGTGCCAGCAGTTTGAGGAGCGGGGGTACGCAGTATTTT CASSLRSGGTQYF
TRBJ2-5 NA TRBD2 TRBV6-5 TGTGCCAGCAGGACTAGCGGGAGATTGGAGACCCAGTACTTC CASRTSGRLETQYF
TRBJ1-4 once NA TRBV7-2 TGTGCCAGCAGCTTCGCGCGGGATCTTCGTTATGAAAAACTGTTTTTT CASSFARDLRYEKLFF
TRBJ1-2 once NA TRBV7-2 TGTGCCAGCAGCTTAGGACGGAGTTATGGCTACACCTTC CASSLGRSYGYTF
TRBJ1-1 NA NA TRBV15 TGTGCCACCAGCAGAGGTAGCGAGGGAGACACTGAAGCTTTCTTT CATSRGSEGDTEAFF
TRBJ1-2 NA TRBD1 TRBV27 TGTGCCACAAGGGACAGGGGTTTCTATGGCTACACCTTC CATRDRGFYGYTF
TRBJ2-1 NA TRBD2 TRBV7-6 TGTGCCAGCAGCCTACGGGGGGGCTCCTACAATGAGCAGTTCTTC CASSLRGGSYNEQFF
TRBJ2-7 NA NA TRBV5-4 TGTGCCAGCAGCTTGGCCGGGGGGCGGTACGAGCAGTACTTC CASSLAGGRYEQYF
TRBJ2-7 NA TRBD1 TRBV3-1/TRBV3-2 TGTGCCAGCAGCCAATGCACCCGGGACAGGGGATTCTCCTGGCCCTACGAGCAGTACTTC CASSQCTRDRGFSWPYEQYF
TRBJ2-1 NA TRBD1 TRBV7-7 TGTGCCAGCAGCTCGGGGGGACAGGGGTACAATGAGCAGTTCTTC CASSSGGQGYNEQFF
TRBJ2-7 NA NA TRBV6-5 TGTGCCAGCAGTTACTCACGGGGCTACGAGCAGTACTTC CASSYSRGYEQYF
TRBJ1-6 NA TRBD1 TRBV5-1 TGCGCCAGCAGCTTGGTTCCCCGGACAGGGAATAATTCACCCCTCCACTTT CASSLVPRTGNNSPLHF
TRBJ1-2 once NA TRBV6-1 TGTGCCAGCAGTGAAGGTTCAGCGGGATTCAGCTATGGCTACACCTTC CASSEGSAGFSYGYTF
TRBJ1-4 once TRBD1 TRBV18 TGTGCCAGCTCCCTCGGACAGGGACAAATAGGGAAACTGTTTTTT CASSLGQGQIGKLFF
TRBJ1-1 once NA TRBV18 TGTGCCAGCTCAACTATCCGGGGGGCGGACACTGAAGCTTTCTTT CASSTIRGADTEAFF
TRBJ1-2 NA NA TRBV6-2/TRBV6-3 TGTGCCAGCAGTTCAGGGTACTATGGCTACACCTTC CASSSGYYGYTF
TRBJ1-2 NA TRBD1 TRBV6-5 TGTGCCAGCAGACGCGACAGGGGGGTTGGCTACACCTTC CASRRDRGVGYTF
TRBJ2-7 NA NA TRBV30 TGTGCCTGGAACAGGGGAGGATACGAGCAGTACTTC CAWNRGGYEQYF
TRBJ2-5 NA TRBD2 TRBV3-1/TRBV3-2 TGTGCCAGCAGCAAGGGACTAGCGGGAGCCCAAGAGACCCAGTACTTC CASSKGLAGAQETQYF
TRBJ2-2 NA NA TRBV29-1 TGCAGCGTTGAATCAGAGAACACCGGGGAGCTGTTTTTT CSVESENTGELFF
TRBJ2-1 NA TRBD2 TRBV19 TGTGCCAGTAGTATTAAGCGGGGGAGCTCCTACAATGAGCAGTTCTTC CASSIKRGSSYNEQFF
TRBJ2-1 NA TRBD2 TRBV3-1/TRBV3-2 TGTGCCAGCAGCCAACTAGCGGGAGGGGAAAATGAGCAGTTCTTC CASSQLAGGENEQFF
TRBJ2-4 NA NA TRBV4-3 TGCGCCAGCAGCCAAGGAGTAGCCAAAAACATTCAGTACTTC CASSQGVAKNIQYF
TRBJ1-2 NA NA TRBV5-1 TGCGCCAGCAGCTCCGCGGACAGAAAGTACTATGGCTACACCTTC CASSSADRKYYGYTF
TRBJ2-1 NA NA TRBV29-1 TGCAGCGTTCCGCAGGTATCCTCCTACAATGAGCAGTTCTTC CSVPQVSSYNEQFF